The clone carrying this TCR beta chain was detected ten times or more. Antigen unknown. The entry originates in a study of identical twins. Study-level points and caveats: For zero-insertion analyses, partial confounding could come from invariant MAIT and iNKT cells. Modelling underestimated the level of out-of-frame TCR alpha sharing observed in monozygotic twins. Conclusions were drawn cross-sectionally by statistical analysis, without following the same donors.

It was template switching that added a universal primer site, and there were unique molecular identifiers on the cDNA. TCRdb ran MiXCR on the 5' RACE reads and lists one entry per CDR3 protein. The sample has 150,000 or so distinct CDR3 sequences; under 4.5% are singletons. Germline CDR1 is LNHDA and CDR2 is SQIVND (reference sequence). This CDR3 contains 13 residues. Trimming pared 0 bases from V and 7 bases from J, leaving 9 bases between. The rearrangement uses TRBV19 and TRBJ2-5; D gene unclear. The sample comprised memory T cells sorted from blood. The clonotype was recovered from a young man in good health. DNA for the CDR3: TGTGCCAGTAGTATAGAGCCACGGGCGACCCAGTACTTC. The encoded protein is CASSIEPRATQYF. Filled out from reference TRBV19 and TRBJ2-5, the complete variable domain reads DGGITQSPKYLFRKEGQNVTLSCEQNLNHDAMYWYRQDPGQGLRLIYYSQIVNDFQKGDIAEGYSVSREKKESFPLTVTSAQKNPTAFYLCASSIEPRATQYFGPGTRLLVL.